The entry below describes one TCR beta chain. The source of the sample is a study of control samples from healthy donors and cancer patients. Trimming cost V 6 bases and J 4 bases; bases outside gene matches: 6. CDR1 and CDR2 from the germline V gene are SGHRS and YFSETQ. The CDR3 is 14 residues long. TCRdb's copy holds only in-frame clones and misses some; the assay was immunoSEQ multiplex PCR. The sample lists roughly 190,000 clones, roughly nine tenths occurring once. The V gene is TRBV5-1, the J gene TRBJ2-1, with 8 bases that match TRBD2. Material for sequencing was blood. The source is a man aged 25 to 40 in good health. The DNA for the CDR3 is TGCGCCAGCAAGGGCGGGGGGACATACAATGAGCAGTTCTTC. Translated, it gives CASKGGGTYNEQFF.